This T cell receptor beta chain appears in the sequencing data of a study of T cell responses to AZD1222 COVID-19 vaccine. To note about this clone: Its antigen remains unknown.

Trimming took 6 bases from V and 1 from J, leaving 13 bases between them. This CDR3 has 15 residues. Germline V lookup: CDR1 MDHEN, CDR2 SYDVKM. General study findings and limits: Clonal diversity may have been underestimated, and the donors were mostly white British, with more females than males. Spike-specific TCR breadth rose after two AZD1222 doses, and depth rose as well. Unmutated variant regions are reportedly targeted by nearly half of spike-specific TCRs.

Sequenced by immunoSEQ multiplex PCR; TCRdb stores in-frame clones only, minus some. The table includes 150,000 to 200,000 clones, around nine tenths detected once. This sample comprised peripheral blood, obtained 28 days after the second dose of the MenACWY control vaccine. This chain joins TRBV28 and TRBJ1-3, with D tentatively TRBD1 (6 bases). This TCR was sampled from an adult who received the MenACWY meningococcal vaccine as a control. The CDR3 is CASRPFRGSGNTIYF. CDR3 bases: TGTGCCAGCAGGCCGTTCAGGGGATCTGGAAACACCATATATTTT.